This T cell receptor (beta chain) was recovered during a study of vaccination effects on CD4 cells after COVID-19. The wider study: A few convalescent patients underwent early and late post-vaccination sampling. Post-vaccine sampling occurred a median 72 days after the second dose.

Subsequent to a culture period of approximately 11 days, CD4+ T cells were isolated. The person was diagnosed with PCR-confirmed SARS-CoV-2 infection between March and December 2020. Of the BNT162b2 and mRNA-1273 vaccines, participants received two doses of one or the other. In its sample, this clone was seen a few times. What it binds is not known. Overall study results and limits: Marked clonal contraction was seen late after vaccination (in both infection- and vaccine-induced clones). Convalescent patients in the study were few, and early post-infection timepoints were absent.

CDR3 size: 14 residues. Trimming took 4 bases from V and 2 from J, leaving 9 bases between them. Germline V gives CDR1 PRHDT, CDR2 FYEKMQ (reference sequence). Here immunoSEQ multiplex PCR was the method, and the copy in TCRdb shows in-frame clones only, minus some. The table records some 46,000 clones, 76% of them present only once. This sample comprised CD4+ T cells from PBMCs cultured without peptide, obtained after COVID-19 vaccination. The clonotype comes from a human donor who had a prior SARS-CoV-2 infection. V and J are TRBV13 and TRBJ2-1; D unresolved. CDR3 nucleotide sequence: TGTGCCAGCAGCTCCCCCGGCACCTACAATGAGCAGTTCTTC. This encodes CASSSPGTYNEQFF.